The entry below describes one T cell receptor (beta chain). The germline gives CDR1 MNHNY, CDR2 SVGAGI (reference sequence). V lost 5 bases and J 5 bases, leaving 12 bases between the germline ends. The CDR3 is made up of 13 amino acids. This record comes from a study of control samples from healthy donors and cancer patients. Sequencing was performed with immunoSEQ multiplex PCR; in TCRdb, only in-frame clones are kept and a portion is missing. Here the sample spans 150,000 to 200,000 clones, about 94% being singletons. The TCR was taken from a woman aged 40 to 50 in good health. The sample was blood. The V gene is TRBV6-6, the J gene TRBJ1-1, with D tentatively TRBD1 (5 bases). CDR3 loop: CASSEGLGTEAFF. CDR3 sequence (DNA): TGTGCCAGCAGTGAGGGGTTGGGGACTGAAGCTTTCTTT.